This TCR beta chain emerged from a study of T cells in Graves' hyperthyroidism and ophthalmopathy. Germline V gives CDR1 SNHLY, CDR2 FYNNEI. The CDR3 covers 15 residues. Researchers amplified the TCR beta CDR3 regions from RNA transcripts. HTBI primers were employed in a first-round RT-PCR of the TCR CDR3. TCRdb itself ran the multiplex PCR reads through MiXCR, one entry per CDR3 protein. The profile shows around 700,000 distinct CDR3 sequences, 30% to 40% of them singletons. As regards this clonotype: A much larger clonotype is one base distant, so this may be a read error.

The chain has TRBV2 and TRBJ1-4; 9 nucleotides align to TRBD1. The sequence derives from a woman between 35 and 50 years old with Graves' hyperthyroidism. Sample: blood. In DNA, the CDR3 is TGTGCCAGCAAGCCGGGACAGGGAGATAATGCAAAACTGTTTTTT. Its protein product is CASKPGQGDNAKLFF. The entire variable domain, with the rest obtained from reference TRBV2 and TRBJ1-4, is as follows: EPEVTQTPSHQVTQMGQEVILRCVPISNHLYFYWYRQILGQKVEFLVSFYNNEISEKSEIFDDQFSVERPDGSNFTLKIRSTKLEDSAMYFCASKPGQGDNAKLFFGSGTQLSVL.